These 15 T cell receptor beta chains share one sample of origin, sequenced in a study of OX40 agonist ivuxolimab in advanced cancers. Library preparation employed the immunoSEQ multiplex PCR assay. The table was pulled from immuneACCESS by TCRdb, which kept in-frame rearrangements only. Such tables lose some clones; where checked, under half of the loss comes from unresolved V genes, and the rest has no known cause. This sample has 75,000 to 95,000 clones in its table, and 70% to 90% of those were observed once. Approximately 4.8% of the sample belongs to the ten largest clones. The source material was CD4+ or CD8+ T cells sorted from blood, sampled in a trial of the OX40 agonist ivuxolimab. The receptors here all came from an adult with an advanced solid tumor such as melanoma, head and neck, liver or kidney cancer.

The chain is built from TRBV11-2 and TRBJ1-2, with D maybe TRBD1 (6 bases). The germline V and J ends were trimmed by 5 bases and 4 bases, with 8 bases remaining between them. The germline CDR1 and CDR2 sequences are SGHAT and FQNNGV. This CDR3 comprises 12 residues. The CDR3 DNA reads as TGTGCCAGCAGCCCGGGGGCCTATGGCTACACCTTC. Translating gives CASSPGAYGYTF.

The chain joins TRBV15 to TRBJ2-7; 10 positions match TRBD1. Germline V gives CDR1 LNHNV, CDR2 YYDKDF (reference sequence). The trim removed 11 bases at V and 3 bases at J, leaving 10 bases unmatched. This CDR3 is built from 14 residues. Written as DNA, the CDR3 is TGTGCCGTATCATCCGGGACAGGGGACTACGAGCAGTACTTC. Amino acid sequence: CAVSSGTGDYEQYF.

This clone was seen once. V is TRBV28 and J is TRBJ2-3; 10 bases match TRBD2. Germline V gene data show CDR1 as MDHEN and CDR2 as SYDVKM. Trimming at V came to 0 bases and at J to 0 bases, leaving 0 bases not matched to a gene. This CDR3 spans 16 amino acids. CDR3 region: CASSLWTSGSTDTQYF. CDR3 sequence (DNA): TGTGCCAGCAGTTTATGGACTAGCGGGAGCACAGATACGCAGTATTTT.

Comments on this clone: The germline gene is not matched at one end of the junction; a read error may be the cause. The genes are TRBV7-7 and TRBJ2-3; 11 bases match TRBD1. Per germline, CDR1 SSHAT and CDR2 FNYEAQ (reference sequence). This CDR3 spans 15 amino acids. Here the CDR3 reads CASSSGQGVIDTQYF. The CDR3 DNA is TGTGCTAGCAGCTCGGGACAGGGGGTGATAGATACGCAGTATTTT.

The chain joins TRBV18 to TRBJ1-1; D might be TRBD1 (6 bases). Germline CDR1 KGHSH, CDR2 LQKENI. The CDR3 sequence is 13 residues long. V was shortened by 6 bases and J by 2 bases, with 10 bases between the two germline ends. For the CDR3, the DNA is TGTGCCAGCTCTCGACAGGTTAACACTGAAGCTTTCTTT. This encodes CASSRQVNTEAFF.

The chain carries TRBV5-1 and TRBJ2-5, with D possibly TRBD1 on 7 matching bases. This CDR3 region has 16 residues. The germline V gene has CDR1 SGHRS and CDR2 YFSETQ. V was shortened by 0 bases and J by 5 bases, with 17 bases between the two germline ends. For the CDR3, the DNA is TGCGCCAGCAGCTTGGAGATCGACAGGGCGGGGGAGACCCAGTACTTC. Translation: CASSLEIDRAGETQYF.

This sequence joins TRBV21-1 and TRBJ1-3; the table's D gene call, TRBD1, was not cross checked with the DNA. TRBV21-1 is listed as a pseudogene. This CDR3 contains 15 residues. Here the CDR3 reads CASSRYRGTGNTIYF. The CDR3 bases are TGTGCCAGCAGCAGATACAGGGGAACAGGAAACACCATATATTTT.

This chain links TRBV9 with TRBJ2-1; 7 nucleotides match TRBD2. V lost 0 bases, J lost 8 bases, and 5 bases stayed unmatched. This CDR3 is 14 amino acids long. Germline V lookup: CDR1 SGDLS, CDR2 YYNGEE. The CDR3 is CASSVAGGGHEQFF. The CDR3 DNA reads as TGTGCCAGCAGCGTAGCTGGGGGAGGGCATGAGCAGTTCTTC.

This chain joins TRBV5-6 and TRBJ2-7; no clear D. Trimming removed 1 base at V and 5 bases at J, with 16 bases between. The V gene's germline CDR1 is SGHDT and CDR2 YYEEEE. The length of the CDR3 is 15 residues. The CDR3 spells CASSLISGPLHEQYF. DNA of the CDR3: TGTGCCAGCAGCTTGATTTCAGGCCCTCTCCACGAGCAGTACTTC.

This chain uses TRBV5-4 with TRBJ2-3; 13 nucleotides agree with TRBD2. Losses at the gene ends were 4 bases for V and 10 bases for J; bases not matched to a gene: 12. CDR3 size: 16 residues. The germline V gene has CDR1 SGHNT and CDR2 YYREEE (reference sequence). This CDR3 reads CASSHRTSGSPGAQYF. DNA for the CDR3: TGTGCCAGCAGCCATCGGACTAGCGGGAGCCCTGGTGCGCAGTATTTT.

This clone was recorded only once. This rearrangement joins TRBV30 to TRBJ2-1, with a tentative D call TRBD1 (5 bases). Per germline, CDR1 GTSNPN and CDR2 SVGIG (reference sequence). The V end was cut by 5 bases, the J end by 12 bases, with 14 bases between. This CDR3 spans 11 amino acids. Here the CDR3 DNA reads TGTGCCTGGCGGGCAGGGTTAGTGCAGTTCTTC. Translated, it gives CAWRAGLVQFF.

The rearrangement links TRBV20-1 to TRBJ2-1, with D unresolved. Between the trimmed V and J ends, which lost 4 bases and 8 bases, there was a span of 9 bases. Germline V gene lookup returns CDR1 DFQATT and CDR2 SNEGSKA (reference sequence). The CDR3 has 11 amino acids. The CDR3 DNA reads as TGCAGTGCTATTAGCATGGATGAGCAGTTCTTC. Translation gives CSAISMDEQFF.

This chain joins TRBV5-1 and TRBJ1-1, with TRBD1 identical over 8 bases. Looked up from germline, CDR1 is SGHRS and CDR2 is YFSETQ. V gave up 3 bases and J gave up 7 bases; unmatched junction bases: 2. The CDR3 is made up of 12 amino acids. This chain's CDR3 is CASSYDRGEAFF. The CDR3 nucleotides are TGCGCCAGCAGCTACGACAGGGGTGAAGCTTTCTTT.

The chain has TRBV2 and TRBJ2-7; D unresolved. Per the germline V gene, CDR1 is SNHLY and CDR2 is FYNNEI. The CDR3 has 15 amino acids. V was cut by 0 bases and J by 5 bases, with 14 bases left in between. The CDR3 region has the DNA TGTGCCAGCAGTGAAGCTCGGTGGTTTGGAAACGAGCAGTACGTC. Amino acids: CASSEARWFGNEQYV.

Written as DNA, the CDR3 is TGTGCCAGTAGTACCGGACAGGGCGACGAGCAGTACTTC. Translation gives CASSTGQGDEQYF. The chain recombines TRBV19 with TRBJ2-7; TRBD1 aligns across 8 bases. Germline trimming cut 4 bases from V and 5 bases from J; bases unmatched to any gene: 4. The germline CDR1 and CDR2 sequences are LNHDA and SQIVND (reference sequence). The CDR3 runs 13 residues.